This is a list of T cell receptor beta chains from one sample in a study of OX40 agonist ivuxolimab in advanced cancers. Method: immunoSEQ multiplex PCR; TCRdb's copy keeps in-frame clones and lacks some. The repertoire holds about 60,000 clones, with about 88% as singletons. The sequencing here drew on CD4+ or CD8+ T cells sorted from blood, taken in a trial of the OX40 agonist ivuxolimab. These receptors all come from an adult with an advanced solid tumor such as melanoma, head and neck, liver or kidney cancer. The CDR3 runs from the conserved cysteine through the conserved F or W. D genes are given only for firm matches. A row's size may be missing; if present it is once, few, many or a size class.

few	TRBV25-1	TRBJ1-1	NA	CASSDLIYPAEAFF	TGTGCCAGCAGTGACCTCATCTACCCCGCTGAAGCTTTCTTT
NA	TRBV2	TRBJ1-5	NA	CASSGTAELSKPQHF	TGTGCCAGCAGTGGGACAGCTGAACTATCTAAGCCCCAGCATTTT
NA	TRBV9	TRBJ2-3	NA	CASSGLENTQYF	TGTGCCAGCAGCGGCTTGGAGAATACGCAGTATTTT
NA	TRBV7-9	TRBJ2-7	TRBD1	CASRRQGVGEQYF	TGTGCCAGCAGGCGTCAGGGGGTCGGCGAGCAGTACTTC
NA	TRBV5-1	TRBJ1-1	NA	CASSPQRMNTEAFF	TGCGCCAGCAGCCCACAGAGAATGAACACTGAAGCTTTCTTT
NA	TRBV6-1	TRBJ2-1	NA	CASSASGTMSSYNEQFF	TGTGCCAGCAGTGCGTCCGGGACAATGAGCTCCTACAATGAGCAGTTCTTC
NA	TRBV6-1	TRBJ2-2	NA	CASTKAGPSGELFF	TGTGCCAGCACGAAGGCGGGTCCCAGCGGGGAGCTGTTTTTT
NA	TRBV7-9	TRBJ1-5	TRBD1	CASSGDRGQPQHF	TGTGCCAGCAGCGGGGACAGGGGTCAGCCCCAGCATTTT
NA	TRBV6-7	TRBJ2-1	TRBD2	CASSPSGRSYNEQFF	TGTGCCAGCAGCCCTAGCGGGAGATCCTACAATGAGCAGTTCTTC
NA	TRBV4-3	TRBJ1-1	NA	CASSQDEVARNTEAFF	TGCGCCAGCAGCCAAGATGAGGTGGCTAGGAACACTGAAGCTTTCTTT
once	TRBV4-2	TRBJ2-1	TRBD2	CASSQDRGGSDYNEQFF	TGTGCCAGCAGCCAAGATAGAGGCGGGAGTGACTACAATGAGCAGTTCTTC
NA	TRBV11-2	TRBJ2-2	NA	CASSRGGMSVDANTGELFF	TGTGCCAGCAGCCGCGGAGGGATGAGCGTAGACGCGAACACCGGGGAGCTGTTTTTT
NA	TRBV28	TRBJ1-5	NA	CASSLQRINQPQHF	TGTGCCAGCAGTTTACAACGAATCAATCAGCCCCAGCATTTT
NA	TRBV5-6	TRBJ1-5	NA	CASSLMSNQPQHF	TGTGCCAGCAGCTTGATGAGCAATCAGCCCCAGCATTTT
NA	TRBV4-1	TRBJ1-1	NA	CASSQALGVSTEAFF	TGCGCCAGCAGCCAAGCGCTAGGGGTATCCACTGAAGCTTTCTTT
NA	TRBV4-3	TRBJ1-1	NA	CASSQDWAGGGTEAFF	TGCGCCAGCAGCCAAGATTGGGCTGGGGGGGGGACTGAAGCTTTCTTT
NA	TRBV19	TRBJ1-1	TRBD1	CASRDRDHQTNTEAFF	TGTGCCAGCCGGGACAGGGATCACCAAACGAACACTGAAGCTTTCTTT
NA	TRBV27	TRBJ2-1	TRBD1	CASSFLTGGAYNEQFF	TGTGCCAGCAGTTTCCTTACAGGGGGCGCCTACAATGAGCAGTTCTTC
NA	TRBV6-5	TRBJ1-1	NA	CASSYGGGMNTEAFF	TGTGCCAGCAGTTATGGTGGGGGGATGAACACTGAAGCTTTCTTT
NA	TRBV29-1	TRBJ2-1	NA	CSVLSYNEQFF	TGCAGCGTTCTCTCCTACAATGAGCAGTTCTTC
NA	TRBV28	TRBJ1-3	NA	CASSFIGSGNTIYF	TGTGCCAGCAGTTTCATAGGGTCTGGAAACACCATATATTTT
NA	TRBV7-6	TRBJ2-1	NA	CASSLAPGPVNEQFF	TGTGCCAGCAGCTTAGCCCCGGGACCAGTCAATGAGCAGTTCTTC
NA	TRBV13	TRBJ2-1	NA	CASSYAGALWNEQFF	TGTGCCAGCAGCTACGCGGGGGCCCTATGGAATGAGCAGTTCTTC
NA	TRBV7-3	TRBJ1-1	TRBD1	CASSSGQGGNTEAFF	TGTGCCAGCAGCTCTGGACAGGGAGGTAACACTGAAGCTTTCTTT
NA	TRBV9	TRBJ1-2	NA	CASSSGGAIYGYTF	TGTGCCAGCAGCTCCGGAGGGGCGATCTATGGCTACACCTTC
NA	TRBV4-1	TRBJ1-1	NA	CASSPQTSTEAFF	TGCGCCAGCAGCCCTCAGACATCCACTGAAGCTTTCTTT
NA	TRBV5-1	TRBJ1-3	NA	CASSQLGGRVSGNTIYF	TGCGCCAGCAGCCAACTAGGAGGGAGAGTCTCTGGAAACACCATATATTTT
NA	TRBV2	TRBJ2-7	NA	CASSGTGLDYEQYF	TGTGCCAGCAGCGGTACAGGGTTGGATTACGAGCAGTACTTC
NA	TRBV19	TRBJ1-5	NA	CASSIISGGQPQHF	TGTGCCAGTAGTATAATCTCTGGGGGTCAGCCCCAGCATTTT
NA	TRBV21-1	TRBJ2-5	NA	CASTQNRGETQYF	TGTGCCAGCACTCAGAATAGGGGAGAGACCCAGTACTTC
NA	TRBV19	TRBJ1-6	NA	CASSTLRAANSPLHF	TGTGCCAGTAGTACCCTCAGGGCGGCGAATTCACCCCTCCACTTT
once	TRBV25-1	TRBJ2-1	NA	CASRELDEQFF	TGTGCCAGCAGAGAGTTGGATGAGCAGTTCTTC
NA	TRBV11-2	TRBJ1-1	NA	CASSLVGNTNTEAFF	TGTGCCAGCAGCTTAGTGGGGAATACGAACACTGAAGCTTTCTTT
NA	TRBV28	TRBJ1-2	NA	CASSPSQAWEGGYTF	TGTGCCAGCAGTCCTAGTCAGGCGTGGGAGGGTGGCTACACCTTC
NA	TRBV28	TRBJ2-1	TRBD2	CASSPIGAGGRSRNEQFF	TGTGCCAGCAGTCCCATTGGGGCGGGAGGAAGATCCCGAAATGAGCAGTTCTTC
NA	TRBV2	TRBJ2-1	TRBD2	CASRPTSGRLNEQFF	TGTGCCAGCAGGCCGACTAGCGGGAGGTTAAATGAGCAGTTCTTC
NA	TRBV27	TRBJ2-1	TRBD2	CASSQGRTSGFYNEQFF	TGTGCCAGCAGTCAGGGGAGGACTAGCGGGTTCTACAATGAGCAGTTCTTC
NA	TRBV28	TRBJ2-5	NA	CASSSSFETQYF	TGTGCCAGCAGCTCCAGTTTCGAGACCCAGTACTTC
NA	TRBV7-9	TRBJ1-1	NA	CASSLGFETEAFF	TGTGCCAGCAGCTTAGGTTTCGAGACTGAAGCTTTCTTT
NA	TRBV7-2	TRBJ2-5	NA	CASSSGLGTLGEETQYF	TGTGCCAGCAGCTCAGGCCTCGGGACCCTCGGGGAGGAGACCCAGTACTTC
NA	TRBV13	TRBJ2-7	NA	CASSQHGQNYEQYF	TGTGCCAGCAGTCAACATGGACAGAACTACGAGCAGTACTTC
few	TRBV19	TRBJ1-6	NA	CASSIGNSPLHF	TGTGCCAGTAGTATCGGCAATTCACCCCTCCACTTT
NA	TRBV28	TRBJ2-1	NA	CASSLDNEQFF	TGTGCCAGCAGTTTGGACAATGAGCAGTTCTTC
once	TRBV7-2	TRBJ2-3	NA	CASSLDSRRVLTDTQYF	TGTGCCAGCAGCTTAGATTCCAGGCGGGTACTCACAGATACGCAGTATTTT
NA	TRBV4-2	TRBJ2-3	NA	CASSQTEGADTQYF	TGTGCCAGCAGCCAGACCGAAGGGGCAGATACGCAGTATTTT
NA	TRBV9	TRBJ2-1	NA	CASSVGQFQFF	TGTGCCAGCAGCGTAGGGCAGTTCCAGTTCTTC
NA	TRBV27	TRBJ2-1	NA	CASRQSSYNEQFF	TGTGCCAGTCGACAGAGCTCCTACAATGAGCAGTTCTTC
NA	TRBV4-1	TRBJ2-3	NA	CASSQDSYQAWSTDTQYF	TGCGCCAGCAGCCAAGATTCTTACCAGGCGTGGAGCACAGATACGCAGTATTTT
NA	TRBV6-1	TRBJ2-7	NA	CASSDWLATSYEQYF	TGTGCCAGCAGTGACTGGCTAGCGACTTCCTACGAGCAGTACTTC
once	TRBV6-5	TRBJ2-1	TRBD2	CAAGGQNNEQFF	TGTGCCGCGGGAGGGCAGAACAATGAGCAGTTCTTC
NA	TRBV11-2	TRBJ2-3	TRBD2	CASSYGTSGTLGGTDTQYF	TGTGCCAGCAGCTACGGGACTAGCGGGACCCTCGGGGGCACAGATACGCAGTATTTT